These 21 T cell receptor beta chains were sequenced from one sample in a study of early T cells in non-severe SARS-CoV-2 infection. TCRdb independently ran MiXCR on the 5' RACE reads; one entry per CDR3 protein. The sample contains around 27,000 distinct CDR3 sequences, 3.9% of which appear only once. Sequenced material: whole blood. These receptors came from an adult who was a healthcare worker with PCR-confirmed SARS-CoV-2 infection or an uninfected control (not recorded which).

V and J are TRBV7-2 and TRBJ2-5; D not certain. V lost 4 bases and J 2 bases, leaving 14 bases between the germline ends. This CDR3 has 15 residues. Germline loops: CDR1 SGHTA, CDR2 FQGNSA. The CDR3 DNA follows: TGTGCCAGCAGCTCGGTCCGGGTATCTCAAGAGACCCAGTACTTC. This translates into CASSSVRVSQETQYF. The full variable domain, with the rest looked up from reference TRBV7-2 and TRBJ2-5, is GAGVSQSPSNKVTEKGKDVELRCDPISGHTALYWYRQSLGQGLEFLIYFQGNSAPDKSGLPSDRFSAERTGGSVSTLTIQRTQQEDSAVYLCASSSVRVSQETQYFGPGTRLLVL.

This clonotype was counted many times. V and J are TRBV29-1 and TRBJ2-7, with 11 bases matching TRBD2. This CDR3 has 13 residues. Germline CDR1 SQVTM, CDR2 ANQGSEA. The ends lost 4 bases at V and 7 bases at J; junction bases unmatched: 6. CDR3 loop: CSVVLAGGKEQYF. The CDR3 DNA reads TGCAGCGTTGTCCTAGCGGGAGGTAAAGAGCAGTACTTC.

In this sample, this clonotype turned up many times. The V gene is TRBV5-6, the J gene TRBJ1-2, with D perhaps matching TRBD1 (5 bases). Germline V gene lookup returns CDR1 SGHDT and CDR2 YYEEEE. With 0 bases removed from V and 4 bases from J, the gap between germline ends came to 13 bases. This CDR3 has 15 amino acids. The CDR3 nucleotides are TGTGCCAGCAGCTTGGCCGTGACAGCAGGCTATGGCTACACCTTC. Translating gives CASSLAVTAGYGYTF.

This clonotype was seen at least ten times. The J gene is TRBJ2-2, the V gene TRBV7-9; D unresolved. Between the trimmed V and J ends, which lost 1 base and 4 bases, there was a span of 10 bases. The CDR3 covers 15 residues. Germline CDR1 is SEHNR and CDR2 is FQNEAQ (reference sequence). The CDR3 sequence is CASSLDALFTGELFF. DNA of the CDR3: TGTGCCAGCAGCTTAGATGCGCTGTTCACCGGGGAGCTGTTTTTT.

This clonotype was found many times. V and J are TRBV20-1 and TRBJ2-5; 8 bases fit TRBD2. J lost 9 bases, V lost 3 bases, and 9 bases had no gene match. CDR1 is DFQATT, CDR2 SNEGSKA, per germline (reference sequence). The CDR3 contains 13 residues. The CDR3 coding sequence is TGCAGTGCTAGTGTCCCGGGGGGGCCTCCCCAGTACTTC. The encoded protein is CSASVPGGPPQYF.

Ten or more counts support this clonotype. This rearrangement joins TRBV14 to TRBJ1-1, with D possibly TRBD1 on 5 matching bases. Germline V gene lookup returns CDR1 SGHDN and CDR2 FVKESK. The CDR3 has 15 residues. V was clipped by 1 base and J by 1 base, with 10 bases between them. The CDR3 bases are TGTGCCAGCAGCCAAGTCGACAGTTGGAACACTGAAGCTTTCTTT. Residues: CASSQVDSWNTEAFF.

This clonotype was seen many times. The rearrangement uses TRBV5-1 and TRBJ1-2; D gene uncertain. Trimming removed 0 bases from V and 0 bases from J, with 9 bases in between. The CDR3 consists of 15 residues. CDR1 and CDR2 (germline): SGHRS, YFSETQ. CDR3 DNA: TGCGCCAGCAGCTTGGACGTCGCCGCTAACTATGGCTACACCTTC. Amino acids: CASSLDVAANYGYTF.

The sample holds many counts of this clonotype. The genes are TRBV5-1 and TRBJ2-2; maybe TRBD2 (5 bases). The germline V gene has CDR1 SGHRS and CDR2 YFSETQ. Between the trimmed V and J ends, which lost 4 bases and 2 bases, there was a span of 18 bases. This CDR3 has 17 residues. The CDR3 loop is CASSPTGVRLNTGELFF. The DNA of the CDR3 is TGCGCCAGCAGCCCAACCGGGGTCAGACTCAACACCGGGGAGCTGTTTTTT.

There are many counts of this clonotype. V gene TRBV6-6 combines with J gene TRBJ2-3; D possibly corresponds to TRBD2 (6 bases). V dropped 6 bases and J dropped 4 bases, with 11 bases sitting between them. The CDR3 has 13 residues. Germline lookup yields CDR1 MNHNY and CDR2 SVGAGI (reference sequence). Written as DNA, the CDR3 is TGTGCCAGCAGCGGGAGCGTCCCAGATACGCAGTATTTT. Translation gives CASSGSVPDTQYF.

This clonotype appeared many times. This rearrangement joins TRBV7-9 to TRBJ2-3; TRBD2 matches at 8 bases. Germline V gene sequence: CDR1 SEHNR, CDR2 FQNEAQ (reference sequence). The V and J ends lost 6 bases and 1 base, in that order; junction bases with no gene match: 18. CDR3 length: 19 residues. CDR3 in DNA: TGTGCCAGCAGTACACCCGGGACTAGTCGTAGACAAGGCACAGATACGCAGTATTTT. Its translation: CASSTPGTSRRQGTDTQYF. The full variable domain, with the rest looked up from reference TRBV7-9 and TRBJ2-3, is DTGVSQNPRHKITKRGQNVTFRCDPISEHNRLYWYRQTLGQGPEFLTYFQNEAQLEKSRLLSDRFSAERPKGSFSTLEIQRTEQGDSAMYLCASSTPGTSRRQGTDTQYFGPGTRLTVL.

This clonotype was detected a few times. This sequence joins TRBV5-1 and TRBJ2-7; D not resolved. Germline V lookup: CDR1 SGHRS, CDR2 YFSETQ. CDR3 length equals 12 residues. Trimming stripped 0 bases from V and 4 bases from J, with 5 bases between. The CDR3 sequence: CASSLENYEQYF. CDR3 sequence (DNA): TGCGCCAGCAGCTTGGAGAATTACGAGCAGTACTTC. Drawing the rest from reference TRBV5-1 and TRBJ2-7, the complete variable domain is KAGVTQTPRYLIKTRGQQVTLSCSPISGHRSVSWYQQTPGQGLQFLFEYFSETQRNKGNFPGRFSGRQFSNSRSEMNVSTLELGDSALYLCASSLENYEQYFGPGTRLTVT.

In this sample, this clonotype turned up many times. V gene TRBV18 combines with J gene TRBJ1-1, with 10 bases lining up with TRBD1. The germline gives CDR1 KGHSH, CDR2 LQKENI. CDR3 size: 15 residues. J gave up 1 base and V 3 bases, and 2 bases lay outside the gene matches. The CDR3 is CASSPTGGKNTEAFF. The CDR3 DNA is TGTGCCAGCTCACCGACAGGGGGCAAGAACACTGAAGCTTTCTTT. Together with reference TRBV18 and TRBJ1-1, the CDR3 gives the full variable domain: NAGVMQNPRHLVRRRGQEARLRCSPMKGHSHVYWYRQLPEEGLKFMVYLQKENIIDESGMPKERFSAEFPKEGPSILRIQQVVRGDSAAYFCASSPTGGKNTEAFFGQGTRLTVV.

This clonotype was counted at least ten times. V gene TRBV19 combines with J gene TRBJ2-5, with 7 positions matching TRBD2. Germline trimming cut 3 bases from V and 4 bases from J; bases unmatched to any gene: 11. Germline V gene data show CDR1 as LNHDA and CDR2 as SQIVND (reference sequence). The CDR3 runs to 16 residues. In DNA, the CDR3 is TGTGCCAGTAGTATCGGATCTAGCGGCTGGGGAGAGACCCAGTACTTC. Protein sequence: CASSIGSSGWGETQYF.

Ten or more counts support this clonotype. This sequence joins TRBV9 and TRBJ2-1; D is unclear. Trimming stripped 1 base from V and 5 bases from J, with 4 bases between. The CDR3 sequence is 12 residues long. Looked up from germline, CDR1 is SGDLS and CDR2 is YYNGEE. The CDR3 nucleotides read TGTGCCAGCAGCGTATCACACAATGAGCAGTTCTTC. Translated: CASSVSHNEQFF.

As concerns this clonotype: This may come from a read error, since a much larger clone is one base off. The genes are TRBV10-3 and TRBJ2-7; 8 bases fit TRBD1. CDR1 is ENHRY, CDR2 SYGVKD, per germline. J lost 2 bases, V lost 3 bases, and 3 bases had no gene match. The CDR3 sequence is 14 residues long. The DNA of the CDR3 is TGTGCCATCAGTGAAACGGACAGGGCCTACGAGCAGTACTTC. It translates to CAISETDRAYEQYF.

This clonotype was seen many times. This chain links TRBV7-8 with TRBJ1-1; 7 nucleotides align to TRBD1. The CDR3 covers 15 residues. Trimming removed 3 bases from V and 10 bases from J; junction bases left unmatched: 14. Germline CDR1 is SGHVS and CDR2 is FQNEAQ. The CDR3, as DNA: TGTGCCAGCAGCTTCTACAGGGGCCCCTCACCGGGAGCTTTCTTT. Its translation: CASSFYRGPSPGAFF. Using reference TRBV7-8 and TRBJ1-1 for the parts outside the CDR3, the full variable domain is GAGVSQSPRYKVAKRGQDVALRCDPISGHVSLFWYQQALGQGPEFLTYFQNEAQLDKSGLPSDRFFAERPEGSVSTLKIQRTQQEDSAVYLCASSFYRGPSPGAFFGQGTRLTVV.

This clonotype was seen ten or more times. The chain has TRBV6-5 and TRBJ1-1; 7 bases match TRBD1. With V trimmed by 6 bases and J by 4 bases, 8 bases remained unmatched. Germline V gene sequence: CDR1 MNHEY, CDR2 SVGAGI. The length of the CDR3 is 14 residues. In nucleotides, the CDR3 is TGTGCCAGCAGGGACGACAGGGTGACCACTGAAGCTTTCTTT. Protein: CASRDDRVTTEAFF.

This clonotype was recorded at least ten times. The rearrangement joins TRBV5-4 to TRBJ2-7; no definite D call. CDR1 and CDR2 (germline): SGHNT, YYREEE (reference sequence). The CDR3 totals 13 residues. Trimming took 0 bases from V and 4 from J, leaving 8 bases between them. The CDR3 DNA is TGTGCCAGCAGCTTGGCCGGCAGTTACGAGCAGTACTTC. Amino acid sequence: CASSLAGSYEQYF.

The J gene is TRBJ1-1, the V gene TRBV4-1; D possibly corresponds to TRBD1 (5 bases). Germline-derived CDR1 and CDR2 are MGHRA and YSYEKL. V dropped 1 base and J dropped 10 bases, with 10 bases sitting between them. This CDR3 is 12 amino acids long. The CDR3 DNA follows: TGCGCCAGCAGCCAAGGTGGGGACGGAGCTTTCTTT. Translated: CASSQGGDGAFF.

This clonotype was recorded at least ten times. The CDR3, as DNA: TGCAGTGCTGGGGTTGGGAGCAATCAGCCCCAGCATTTT. It encodes CSAGVGSNQPQHF. The rearrangement joins TRBV20-1 to TRBJ1-5; no definite D call. CDR3 length: 13 residues. Per the germline V gene, CDR1 is DFQATT and CDR2 is SNEGSKA (reference sequence). Trimming removed 5 bases at V and 1 base at J, with 9 bases between.

This clonotype was detected many times. This chain connects TRBV30 to TRBJ1-5; D call uncertain. Germline V gene lookup returns CDR1 GTSNPN and CDR2 SVGIG (reference sequence). V was pared by 8 bases and J by 0 bases, with 11 bases between. The CDR3 consists of 13 residues. CDR3 residues: CAASALSNQPQHF. CDR3 DNA sequence: TGTGCCGCCAGCGCCCTTAGCAATCAGCCCCAGCATTTT.